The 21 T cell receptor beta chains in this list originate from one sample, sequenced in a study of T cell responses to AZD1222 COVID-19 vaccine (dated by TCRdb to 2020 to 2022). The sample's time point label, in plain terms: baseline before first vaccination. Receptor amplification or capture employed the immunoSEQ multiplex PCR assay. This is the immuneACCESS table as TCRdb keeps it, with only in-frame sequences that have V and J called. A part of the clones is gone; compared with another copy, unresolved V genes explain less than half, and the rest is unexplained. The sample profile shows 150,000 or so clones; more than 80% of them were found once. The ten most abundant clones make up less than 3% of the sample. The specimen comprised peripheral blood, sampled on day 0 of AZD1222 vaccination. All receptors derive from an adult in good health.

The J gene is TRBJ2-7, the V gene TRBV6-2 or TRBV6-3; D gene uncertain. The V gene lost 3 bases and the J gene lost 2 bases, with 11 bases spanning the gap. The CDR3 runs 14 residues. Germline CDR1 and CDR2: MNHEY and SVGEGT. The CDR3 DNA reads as TGTGCCAGCAGTTATCCTAGTCCCACCTACGAGCAGTACTTC. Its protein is CASSYPSPTYEQYF.

The CDR3 loop reads CAIRPSNYLLYGYTF. CDR3 DNA: TGTGCCATCAGACCCAGCAACTATCTCCTATATGGCTACACCTTC. V and J are TRBV10-3 and TRBJ1-2; D is unresolved. V was pared by 6 bases and J by 5 bases, with 19 bases between. CDR3 size: 15 residues. Germline V gives CDR1 ENHRY, CDR2 SYGVKD.

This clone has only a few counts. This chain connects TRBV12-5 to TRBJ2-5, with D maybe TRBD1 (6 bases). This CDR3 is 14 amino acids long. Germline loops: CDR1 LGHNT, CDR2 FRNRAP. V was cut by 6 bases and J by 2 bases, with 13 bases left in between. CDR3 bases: TGTGCTAGTGGGCTCAACAGGGCGCAAGAGACCCAGTACTTC. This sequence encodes CASGLNRAQETQYF. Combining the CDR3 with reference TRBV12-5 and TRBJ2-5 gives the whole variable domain DARVTQTPRHKVTEMGQEVTMRCQPILGHNTVFWYRQTMMQGLELLAYFRNRAPLDDSGMPKDRFSAEMPDATLATLKIQPSEPRDSAVYFCASGLNRAQETQYFGPGTRLLVL.

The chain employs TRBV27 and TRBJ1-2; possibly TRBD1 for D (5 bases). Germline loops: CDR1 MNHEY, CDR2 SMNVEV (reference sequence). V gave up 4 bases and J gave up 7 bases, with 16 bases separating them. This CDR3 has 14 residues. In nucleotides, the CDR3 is TGTGCCAGCAGTTCCGGGACTGGAATTCCTGGCTACACCTTC. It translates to CASSSGTGIPGYTF.

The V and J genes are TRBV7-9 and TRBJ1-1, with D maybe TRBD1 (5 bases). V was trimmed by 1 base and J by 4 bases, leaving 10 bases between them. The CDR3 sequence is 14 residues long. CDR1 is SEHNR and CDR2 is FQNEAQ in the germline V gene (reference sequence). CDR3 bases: TGTGCCAGCAGCTTAGTAGCAGGGATCACTGAAGCTTTCTTT. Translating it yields CASSLVAGITEAFF.

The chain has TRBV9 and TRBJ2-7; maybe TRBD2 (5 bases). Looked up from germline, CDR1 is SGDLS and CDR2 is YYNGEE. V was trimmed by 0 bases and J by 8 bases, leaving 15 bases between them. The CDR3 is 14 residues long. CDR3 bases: TGTGCCAGCAGCGTAGGAGACTGGGAGACGCAGCAGTACTTC. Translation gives CASSVGDWETQQYF.

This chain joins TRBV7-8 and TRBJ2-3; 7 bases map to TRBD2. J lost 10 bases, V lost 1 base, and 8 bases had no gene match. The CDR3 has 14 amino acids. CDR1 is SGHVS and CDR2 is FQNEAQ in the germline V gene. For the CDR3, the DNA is TGTGCCAGCAGCTTAGTCTCGCGGGAGACTGCGCAGTATTTT. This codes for CASSLVSRETAQYF.

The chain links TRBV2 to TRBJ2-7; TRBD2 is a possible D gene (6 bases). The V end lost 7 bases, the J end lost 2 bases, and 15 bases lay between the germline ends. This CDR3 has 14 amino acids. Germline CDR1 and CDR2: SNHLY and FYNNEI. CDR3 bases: TGTGCCAGCACGCGTGAGGGAGGAGCCTACGAGCAGTACTTC. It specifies CASTREGGAYEQYF. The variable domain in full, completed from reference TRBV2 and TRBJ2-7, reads EPEVTQTPSHQVTQMGQEVILRCVPISNHLYFYWYRQILGQKVEFLVSFYNNEISEKSEIFDDQFSVERPDGSNFTLKIRSTKLEDSAMYFCASTREGGAYEQYFGPGTRLTVT.

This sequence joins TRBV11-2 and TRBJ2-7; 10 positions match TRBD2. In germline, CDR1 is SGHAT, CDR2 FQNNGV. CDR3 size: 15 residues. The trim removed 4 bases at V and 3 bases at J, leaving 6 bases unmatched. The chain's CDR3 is CASSYTSGAIYEQYF. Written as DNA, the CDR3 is TGTGCCAGCAGCTATACTAGCGGGGCCATCTACGAGCAGTACTTC.

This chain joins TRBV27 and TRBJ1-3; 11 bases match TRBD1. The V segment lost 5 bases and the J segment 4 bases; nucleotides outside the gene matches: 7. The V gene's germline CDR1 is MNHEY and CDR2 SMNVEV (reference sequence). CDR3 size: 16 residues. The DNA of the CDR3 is TGTGCCAGCAGTCCAGGACAGGGGGCGAGAGGAAACACCATATATTTT. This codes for CASSPGQGARGNTIYF.

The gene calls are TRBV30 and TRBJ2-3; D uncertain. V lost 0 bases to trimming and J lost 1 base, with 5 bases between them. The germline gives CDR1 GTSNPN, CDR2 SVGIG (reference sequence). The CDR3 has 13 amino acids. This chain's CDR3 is CAWSVLGTDTQYF. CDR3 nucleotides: TGTGCCTGGAGTGTACTGGGCACAGATACGCAGTATTTT.

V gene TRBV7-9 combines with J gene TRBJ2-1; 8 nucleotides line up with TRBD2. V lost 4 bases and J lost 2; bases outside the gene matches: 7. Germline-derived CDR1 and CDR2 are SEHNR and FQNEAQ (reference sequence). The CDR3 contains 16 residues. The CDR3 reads CASSSSSGVTYNEQFF. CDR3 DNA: TGTGCCAGCAGCTCCAGTAGCGGGGTCACCTACAATGAGCAGTTCTTC.

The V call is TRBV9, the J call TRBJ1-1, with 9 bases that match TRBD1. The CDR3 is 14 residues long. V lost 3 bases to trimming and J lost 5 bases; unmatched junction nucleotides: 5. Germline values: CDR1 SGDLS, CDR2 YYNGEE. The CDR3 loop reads CASSGQGGYTEAFF. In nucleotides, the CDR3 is TGTGCCAGCAGCGGACAGGGGGGTTATACTGAAGCTTTCTTT.

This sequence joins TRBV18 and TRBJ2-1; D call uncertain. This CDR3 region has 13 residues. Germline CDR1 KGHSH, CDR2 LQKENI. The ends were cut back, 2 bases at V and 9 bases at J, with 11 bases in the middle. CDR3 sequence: CASSPSPLGEQFF. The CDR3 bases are TGTGCCAGCTCACCATCCCCGCTGGGTGAGCAGTTCTTC. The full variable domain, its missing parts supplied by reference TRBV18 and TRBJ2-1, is NAGVMQNPRHLVRRRGQEARLRCSPMKGHSHVYWYRQLPEEGLKFMVYLQKENIIDESGMPKERFSAEFPKEGPSILRIQQVVRGDSAAYFCASSPSPLGEQFFGPGTRLTVL.

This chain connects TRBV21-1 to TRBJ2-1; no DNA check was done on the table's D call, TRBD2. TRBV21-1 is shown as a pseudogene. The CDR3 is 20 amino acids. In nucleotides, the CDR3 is TGTGCCAGCAGCACAACCGGGACTAGCGGTCCTAGGAGCTCCTACAATGAGCAGTTCTTC. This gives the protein CASSTTGTSGPRSSYNEQFF.

The CDR3 nucleotides read TGTGCCAGCAGCCATTACGACAGGGGTCTCTATGGCTACACCTTC. It translates to CASSHYDRGLYGYTF. The chain uses TRBV3-1 (or the pseudogene TRBV3-2) and TRBJ1-2; TRBD1 matches at 8 bases. The CDR3 is made up of 15 amino acids. Germline V gives CDR1 LGHDT, CDR2 YNNKEL (reference sequence). V was pared by 3 bases and J by 4 bases, with 7 bases of the junction left unmatched.

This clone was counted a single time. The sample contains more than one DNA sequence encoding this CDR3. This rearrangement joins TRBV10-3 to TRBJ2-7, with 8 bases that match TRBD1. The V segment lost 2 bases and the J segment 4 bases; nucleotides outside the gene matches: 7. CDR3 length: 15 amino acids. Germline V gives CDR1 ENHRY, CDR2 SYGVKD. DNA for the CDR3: TGTGCCATCAGTGAGCCGGGACAGGCCACTTACGAGCAGTACTTC. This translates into CAISEPGQATYEQYF.

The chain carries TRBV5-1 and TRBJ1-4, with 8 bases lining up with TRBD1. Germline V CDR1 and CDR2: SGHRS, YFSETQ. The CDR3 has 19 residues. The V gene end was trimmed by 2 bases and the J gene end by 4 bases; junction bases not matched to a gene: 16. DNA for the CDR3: TGCGCCAGCAGCTTAGACCAGACAGGGGACCTACCCGGTAATGAAAAACTGTTTTTT. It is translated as CASSLDQTGDLPGNEKLFF.

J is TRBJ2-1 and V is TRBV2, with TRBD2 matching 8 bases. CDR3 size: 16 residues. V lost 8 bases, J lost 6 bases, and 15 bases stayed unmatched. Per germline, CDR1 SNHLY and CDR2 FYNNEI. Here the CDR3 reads CASPQRASGPPNEQFF. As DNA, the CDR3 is TGTGCCAGCCCCCAGAGGGCTAGCGGGCCCCCCAATGAGCAGTTCTTC.

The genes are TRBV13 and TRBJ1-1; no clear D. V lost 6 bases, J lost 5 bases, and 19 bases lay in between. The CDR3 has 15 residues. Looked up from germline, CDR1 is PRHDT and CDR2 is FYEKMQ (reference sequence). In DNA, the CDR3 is TGTGCCAGCAGGAGGGTTAAGGGTTTTATAACTGAAGCTTTCTTT. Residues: CASRRVKGFITEAFF.

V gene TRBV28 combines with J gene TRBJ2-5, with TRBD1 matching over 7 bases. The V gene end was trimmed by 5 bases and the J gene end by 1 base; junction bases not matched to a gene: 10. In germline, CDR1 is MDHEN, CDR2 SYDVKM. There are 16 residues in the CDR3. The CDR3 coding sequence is TGTGCCAGCAGTGCCACCGGGACAGTCCTCCAAGAGACCCAGTACTTC. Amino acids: CASSATGTVLQETQYF.